A single sample gave rise to the 4 T cell receptor beta chains below, sequenced in a study of T-cell memory formation after mild COVID-19. TCRdb passed the 5' RACE reads through MiXCR, listing each CDR3 protein once. This table holds fewer than 75,000 distinct CDR3 sequences, roughly an eighth found once. Sequenced input: PBMCs or a T cell subset sorted from them (not recorded which). All receptors derive from a man aged 18-30 years who had mild COVID-19 (a few samples of this study predate the infection). Cell type and time point are not known.

This clonotype was recorded many times. The chain joins TRBV10-3 to TRBJ1-1; a possible D gene is TRBD1 (5 bases). Trimming shortened V by 0 bases and J by 1 base, and 6 bases separated the two germline ends. Germline V gene lookup returns CDR1 ENHRY and CDR2 SYGVKD. CDR3 length equals 14 residues. The CDR3 reads CAISESRGNTEAFF. DNA for the CDR3: TGTGCCATCAGTGAGTCGAGGGGGAACACTGAAGCTTTCTTT.

In DNA form, the CDR3 reads TGTGCCAGCAGCTCCCGGAGTAGGGGAAATGAAAAACTGTTTTTT. Translated, it gives CASSSRSRGNEKLFF. This chain connects TRBV5-4 to TRBJ1-4, with D maybe TRBD1 (5 bases). Between the trimmed V and J ends, which lost 3 bases and 5 bases, there was a span of 14 bases. The CDR3 covers 15 residues. Germline V CDR1 and CDR2: SGHNT, YYREEE (reference sequence). Using reference TRBV5-4 and TRBJ1-4 for the parts outside the CDR3, the full variable domain is ETGVTQSPTHLIKTRGQQVTLRCSSQSGHNTVSWYQQALGQGPQFIFQYYREEENGRGNFPPRFSGLQFPNYSSELNVNALELDDSALYLCASSSRSRGNEKLFFGSGTQLSVL.

There are many counts of this clonotype. The rearrangement uses TRBV20-1 and TRBJ1-6; a weak D match, TRBD1 (5 bases). Trimming took off 0 bases at V and 6 bases at J, with 12 bases between the two ends. The CDR3 is 15 amino acids. From germline, CDR1 is DFQATT and CDR2 SNEGSKA (reference sequence). The CDR3: CSARDGGQINSPLHF. In DNA form, the CDR3 reads TGCAGTGCTAGAGATGGCGGACAAATTAATTCACCCCTCCACTTT.

This clonotype was recorded a few times. The chain is built from TRBV4-1 and TRBJ2-6; D uncertain. The germline V gene encodes CDR1 MGHRA and CDR2 YSYEKL. The V end was cut by 5 bases, the J end by 1 base, with 27 bases between. The length of the CDR3 is 21 residues. The CDR3 coding sequence is TGCGCCAGCAGCTTACCCCGAAGTGCGGCGTCCATCATATCTGGGGCCAACGTCCTGACTTTC. Protein: CASSLPRSAASIISGANVLTF.